Presented here are 15 T cell receptor beta chains from one specimen sequenced in a study of blood T cell repertoires in COVID-19. TCRdb's copy holds only in-frame clones and misses some; the assay was immunoSEQ multiplex PCR. The table has about 160,000 clones, 82% seen once. Sequenced sample: PBMCs or T cells enriched from blood (not recorded which). The source of these receptors is a man in his sixties who had recovered from COVID-19.

In this sample, this clone turned up once. The rearrangement uses TRBV19 and TRBJ1-5, with no clear D. The CDR3 length is 14 residues. CDR1 and CDR2 (germline): LNHDA, SQIVND (reference sequence). Trimming removed 7 bases from V and 5 bases from J, with 15 bases in between. The CDR3 DNA follows: TGTGCCAGTATAGCTCGGGGTCCCCATCAGCCCCAGCATTTT. Its protein product is CASIARGPHQPQHF.

The chain links TRBV28 to TRBJ2-1; 10 bases line up with TRBD1. The germline V gene encodes CDR1 MDHEN and CDR2 SYDVKM. This CDR3 comprises 14 residues. With V trimmed by 6 bases and J by 7 bases, 6 bases remained unmatched. The chain's CDR3 is CASSSDRGFNEQFF. CDR3 sequence (DNA): TGTGCCAGCAGCTCGGACAGGGGGTTTAATGAGCAGTTCTTC.

V and J are TRBV7-8 and TRBJ2-5; TRBD2 might be the D (5 bases). This CDR3 is built from 14 residues. Germline V lookup: CDR1 SGHVS, CDR2 FQNEAQ. V lost 5 bases to trimming and J lost 4 bases, with 14 bases between them. CDR3 sequence reads: CASSLGVAGETQYF. Here the CDR3 DNA reads TGTGCCAGCAGCCTAGGTGTGGCGGGAGAGACCCAGTACTTC.

In this sample, this clone turned up once. The chain joins TRBV24-1 to TRBJ2-3; 8 bases agree with TRBD1. The V segment lost 5 bases and the J segment 2 bases; nucleotides outside the gene matches: 5. The germline CDR1 and CDR2 sequences are KGHDR and SFDVKD. The length of the CDR3 is 15 residues. DNA of the CDR3: TGTGCCACCAGTGGGACAGGGTGGCACACAGATACGCAGTATTTT. Encoded protein: CATSGTGWHTDTQYF.

The chain is built from TRBV18 and TRBJ1-6, with D perhaps matching TRBD1 (6 bases). Trimming left V 1 base short and J 10 bases short, with 20 bases between. The CDR3 is made up of 17 amino acids. Germline V lookup: CDR1 KGHSH, CDR2 LQKENI. CDR3 region: CASSPQTLQGQGSPLHF. CDR3 DNA sequence: TGTGCCAGCTCACCACAAACTCTTCAGGGACAAGGGTCACCCCTCCACTTT.

This clone was observed a single time. The V gene is TRBV28, the J gene TRBJ2-4, with 10 positions matching TRBD1. Germline values: CDR1 MDHEN, CDR2 SYDVKM. The CDR3 runs 16 residues. The V gene end was trimmed by 5 bases and the J gene end by 1 base; junction bases not matched to a gene: 5. The CDR3 region has the DNA TGTGCCAGCAGTAAGCCGGGACAGGGGGCCAAAAACATTCAGTACTTC. This translates into CASSKPGQGAKNIQYF. The full variable domain, in which reference TRBV28 and TRBJ2-4 provide the parts outside the CDR3, is DVKVTQSSRYLVKRTGEKVFLECVQDMDHENMFWYRQDPGLGLRLIYFSYDVKMKEKGDIPEGYSVSREKKERFSLILESASTNQTSMYLCASSKPGQGAKNIQYFGAGTRLSVL.

V is TRBV6-5 and J is TRBJ1-3, with D unresolved. This CDR3 region has 14 residues. Trimming pared 2 bases from V and 2 bases from J, leaving 7 bases between. Germline V lookup: CDR1 MNHEY, CDR2 SVGAGI. The DNA of the CDR3 is TGTGCCAGCAGTTACACCGGGACTGGAAACACCATATATTTT. Residues: CASSYTGTGNTIYF.

This clone appeared a few times. The chain has TRBV6-6 and TRBJ2-5, with TRBD1 identical over 11 bases. This CDR3 has 15 amino acids. The J segment lost 5 bases and the V segment lost 6 bases, leaving 8 bases of the junction unmatched. The germline gives CDR1 MNHNY, CDR2 SVGAGI (reference sequence). The CDR3, as DNA: TGTGCCAGCAGCGAGGGACAGGGGGGACAGGAGACCCAGTACTTC. The encoded protein is CASSEGQGGQETQYF.

This chain joins TRBV30 and TRBJ2-1, with TRBD1 as a possible D gene (6 bases). The CDR3 covers 15 residues. Germline V gene sequence: CDR1 GTSNPN, CDR2 SVGIG (reference sequence). V lost 5 bases, J lost 5 bases, and 19 bases lay in between. The CDR3 sequence: CAWVEGVLVHNEQFF. The CDR3 DNA follows: TGTGCCTGGGTTGAGGGGGTACTCGTCCACAATGAGCAGTTCTTC.

The chain employs TRBV29-1 and TRBJ2-3; maybe TRBD1 (5 bases). The germline V gene has CDR1 SQVTM and CDR2 ANQGSEA. The CDR3 sequence is 14 residues long. The germline V and J ends were trimmed by 7 bases and 0 bases, with 14 bases remaining between them. The CDR3 DNA reads TGCAGCGCTGCCAGACAGTCGAGCACAGATACGCAGTATTTT. This translates into CSAARQSSTDTQYF.

The chain recombines TRBV5-1 with TRBJ1-2; 8 nucleotides match TRBD1. Germline assignment: CDR1 SGHRS and CDR2 YFSETQ. The J segment lost 2 bases and the V segment lost 0 bases, leaving 0 bases of the junction unmatched. The length of the CDR3 is 14 residues. The chain's CDR3 is CASSLDRGNYGYTF. The CDR3 nucleotides read TGCGCCAGCAGCTTGGACAGGGGGAACTATGGCTACACCTTC. Looking up the rest from reference TRBV5-1 and TRBJ1-2 gives the full variable domain: KAGVTQTPRYLIKTRGQQVTLSCSPISGHRSVSWYQQTPGQGLQFLFEYFSETQRNKGNFPGRFSGRQFSNSRSEMNVSTLELGDSALYLCASSLDRGNYGYTFGSGTRLTVV.

This clone was observed a few times. V usage is TRBV20-1 and J usage is TRBJ1-5, with no clear D. The CDR3 is 15 amino acids. Per germline, CDR1 DFQATT and CDR2 SNEGSKA (reference sequence). The V and J ends lost 3 bases and 2 bases respectively, with 14 bases between them. The CDR3 region has the DNA TGCAGTGCTAGTGTCGAAGTAGGAGGCAATCAGCCCCAGCATTTT. Encoded protein: CSASVEVGGNQPQHF.

The J gene is TRBJ1-3, the V gene TRBV7-9, with D unclear. V was trimmed by 5 bases and J by 0 bases, leaving 14 bases between them. The CDR3 spans 16 residues. The V gene's germline CDR1 is SEHNR and CDR2 FQNEAQ (reference sequence). CDR3 residues: CASSRRGGISGNTIYF. DNA for the CDR3: TGTGCCAGCAGCCGCCGAGGAGGGATCTCTGGAAACACCATATATTTT.

V is TRBV7-9 and J is TRBJ1-5; D gene uncertain. The V gene's germline CDR1 is SEHNR and CDR2 FQNEAQ (reference sequence). CDR3 size: 13 residues. Trimming stripped 2 bases from V and 9 bases from J, with 11 bases between. The CDR3 protein is CASSLSGEGPQHF. The CDR3 coding sequence is TGTGCCAGCAGCTTATCCGGGGAAGGGCCCCAGCATTTT.

Only a few counts were recorded for this clone. The chain combines TRBV6-2 or TRBV6-3 with TRBJ2-1, with a tentative D call TRBD2 (5 bases). Germline V gives CDR1 MNHEY, CDR2 SVGEGT. Trimming stripped 6 bases from V and 0 bases from J, with 15 bases between. This CDR3 region has 16 residues. CDR3 bases: TGTGCCAGCAGCCCTAGCTCCCATAGCTCCTACAATGAGCAGTTCTTC. Its translation is CASSPSSHSSYNEQFF.